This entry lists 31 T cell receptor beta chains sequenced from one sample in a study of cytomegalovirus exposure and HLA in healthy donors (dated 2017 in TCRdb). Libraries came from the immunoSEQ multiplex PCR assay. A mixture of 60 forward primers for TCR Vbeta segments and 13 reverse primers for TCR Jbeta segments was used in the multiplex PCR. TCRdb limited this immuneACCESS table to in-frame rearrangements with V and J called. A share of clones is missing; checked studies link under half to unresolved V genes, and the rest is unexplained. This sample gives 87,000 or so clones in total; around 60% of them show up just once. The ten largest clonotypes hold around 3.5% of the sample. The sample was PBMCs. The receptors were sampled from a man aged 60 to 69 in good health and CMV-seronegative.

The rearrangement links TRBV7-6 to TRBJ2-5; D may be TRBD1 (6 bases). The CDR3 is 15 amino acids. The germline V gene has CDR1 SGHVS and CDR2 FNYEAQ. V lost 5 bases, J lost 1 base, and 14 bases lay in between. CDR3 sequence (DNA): TGTGCCAGCAGCCCAACCAGACAGGTCCAAGAGACCCAGTACTTC. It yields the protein CASSPTRQVQETQYF.

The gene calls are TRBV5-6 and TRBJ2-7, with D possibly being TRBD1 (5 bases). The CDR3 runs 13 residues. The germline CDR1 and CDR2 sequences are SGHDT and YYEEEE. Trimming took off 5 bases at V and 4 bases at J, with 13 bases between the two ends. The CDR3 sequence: CASSLPQGYEQYF. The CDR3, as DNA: TGTGCCAGCAGTCTTCCCCAGGGTTACGAGCAGTACTTC. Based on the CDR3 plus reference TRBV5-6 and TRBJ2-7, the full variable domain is DAGVTQSPTHLIKTRGQQVTLRCSPKSGHDTVSWYQQALGQGPQFIFQYYEEEERQRGNFPDRFSGHQFPNYSSELNVNALLLGDSALYLCASSLPQGYEQYFGPGTRLTVT.

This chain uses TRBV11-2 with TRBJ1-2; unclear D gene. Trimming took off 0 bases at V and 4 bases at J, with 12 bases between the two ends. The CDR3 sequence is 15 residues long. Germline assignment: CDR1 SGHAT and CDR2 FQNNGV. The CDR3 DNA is TGTGCCAGCAGCTTAGACGGAGCGTTGGGCTATGGCTACACCTTC. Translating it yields CASSLDGALGYGYTF.

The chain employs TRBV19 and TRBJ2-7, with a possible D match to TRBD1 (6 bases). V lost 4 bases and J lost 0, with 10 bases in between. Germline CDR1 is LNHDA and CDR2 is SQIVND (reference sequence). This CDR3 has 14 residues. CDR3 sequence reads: CASSTQGSSYEQYF. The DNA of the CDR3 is TGTGCCAGTAGTACTCAGGGGTCCTCCTACGAGCAGTACTTC.

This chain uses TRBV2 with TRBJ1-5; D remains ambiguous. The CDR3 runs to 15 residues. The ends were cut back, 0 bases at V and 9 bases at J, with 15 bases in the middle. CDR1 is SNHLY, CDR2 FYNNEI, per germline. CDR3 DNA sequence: TGTGCCAGCAGTGAAGCCCAGGTTACAATTTCGCCCCAGCATTTT. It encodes CASSEAQVTISPQHF.

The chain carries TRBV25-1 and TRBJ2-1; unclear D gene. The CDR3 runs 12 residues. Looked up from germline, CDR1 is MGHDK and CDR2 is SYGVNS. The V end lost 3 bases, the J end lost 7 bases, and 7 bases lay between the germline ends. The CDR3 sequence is CASSDLVNEQFF. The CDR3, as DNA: TGTGCCAGCAGTGATCTAGTGAATGAGCAGTTCTTC.

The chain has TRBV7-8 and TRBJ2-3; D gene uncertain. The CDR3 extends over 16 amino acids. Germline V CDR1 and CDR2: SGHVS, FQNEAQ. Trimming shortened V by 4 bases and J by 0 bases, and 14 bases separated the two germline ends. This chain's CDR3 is CASSSETFDSTDTQYF. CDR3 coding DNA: TGTGCCAGCAGCTCAGAGACTTTCGACAGCACAGATACGCAGTATTTT.

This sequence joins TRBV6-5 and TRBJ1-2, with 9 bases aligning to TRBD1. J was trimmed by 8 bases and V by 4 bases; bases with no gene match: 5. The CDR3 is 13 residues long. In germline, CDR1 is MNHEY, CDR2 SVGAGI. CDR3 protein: CASSFTGGGGYTF. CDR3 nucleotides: TGTGCCAGCAGTTTTACAGGGGGCGGGGGCTACACCTTC.

CDR3 in DNA: TGTGCCAGCAGCCCTGGACAGGGATTTAGTCGCGAGCAGTACTTC. It specifies CASSPGQGFSREQYF. The rearrangement joins TRBV5-4 to TRBJ2-7; 8 positions match TRBD1. The CDR3 has 15 residues. CDR1 is SGHNT and CDR2 is YYREEE in the germline V gene (reference sequence). The J segment lost 6 bases and the V segment lost 4 bases, leaving 12 bases of the junction unmatched.

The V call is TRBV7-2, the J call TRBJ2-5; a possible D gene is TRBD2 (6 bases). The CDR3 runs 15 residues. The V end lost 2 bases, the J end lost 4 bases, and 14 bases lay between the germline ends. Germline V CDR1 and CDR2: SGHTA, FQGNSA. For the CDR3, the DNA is TGTGCCAGCAGCTTATCGTGGGGGGAGGCAGAGACCCAGTACTTC. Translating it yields CASSLSWGEAETQYF.

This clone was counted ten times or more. This CDR3 is CASSPGQEGYTF. DNA for the CDR3: TGTGCCAGCAGCCCGGGACAGGAAGGCTACACCTTC. The V and J genes are TRBV6-5 and TRBJ1-2, with 8 nucleotides matching TRBD1. The CDR3 length is 12 residues. Per germline, CDR1 MNHEY and CDR2 SVGAGI. V lost 6 bases to trimming and J lost 8 bases; unmatched junction nucleotides: 5.

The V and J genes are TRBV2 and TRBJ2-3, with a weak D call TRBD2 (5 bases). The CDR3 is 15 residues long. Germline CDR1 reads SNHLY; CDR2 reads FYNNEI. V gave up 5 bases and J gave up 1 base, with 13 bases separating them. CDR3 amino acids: CASSMRTGGTDTQYF. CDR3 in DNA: TGTGCCAGCAGTATGAGGACCGGGGGCACAGATACGCAGTATTTT.

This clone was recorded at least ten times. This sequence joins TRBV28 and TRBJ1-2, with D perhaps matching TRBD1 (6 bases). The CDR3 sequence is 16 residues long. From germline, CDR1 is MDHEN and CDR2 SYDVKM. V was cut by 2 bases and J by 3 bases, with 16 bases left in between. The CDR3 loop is CASSLGRRGIYYGYTF. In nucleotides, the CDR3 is TGTGCCAGCAGTTTAGGGCGCAGGGGAATCTACTATGGCTACACCTTC.

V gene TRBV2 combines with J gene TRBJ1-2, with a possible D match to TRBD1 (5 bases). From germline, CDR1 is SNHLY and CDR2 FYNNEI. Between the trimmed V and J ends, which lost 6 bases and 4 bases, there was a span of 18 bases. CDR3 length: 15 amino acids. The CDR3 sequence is CASRANSRASYGYTF. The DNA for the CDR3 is TGTGCCAGCAGGGCCAACTCCAGGGCTTCCTATGGCTACACCTTC.

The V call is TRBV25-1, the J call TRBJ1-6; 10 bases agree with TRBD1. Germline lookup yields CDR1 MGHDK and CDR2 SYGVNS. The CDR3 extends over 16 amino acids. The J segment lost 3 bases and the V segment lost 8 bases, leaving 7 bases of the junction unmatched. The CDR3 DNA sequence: TGTGCCAGCGCAAGGAGGGACAGGGGCTATAATTCACCCCTCCACTTT. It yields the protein CASARRDRGYNSPLHF.

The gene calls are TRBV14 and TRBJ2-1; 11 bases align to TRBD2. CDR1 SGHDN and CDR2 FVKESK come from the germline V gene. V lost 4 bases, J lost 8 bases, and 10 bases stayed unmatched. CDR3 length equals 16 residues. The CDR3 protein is CASSPRLAGLIDEQFF. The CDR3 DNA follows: TGTGCCAGCAGCCCCCGACTAGCGGGGCTCATAGATGAGCAGTTCTTC.

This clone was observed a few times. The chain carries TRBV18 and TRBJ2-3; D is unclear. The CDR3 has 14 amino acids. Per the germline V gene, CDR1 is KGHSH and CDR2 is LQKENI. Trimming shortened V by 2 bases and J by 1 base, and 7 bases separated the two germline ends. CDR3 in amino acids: CASSPGGGTDTQYF. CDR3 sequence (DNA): TGTGCCAGCTCACCAGGCGGAGGCACAGATACGCAGTATTTT.

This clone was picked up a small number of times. The CDR3 nucleotides read TGTGCCAGCAGTCTCCGACAGGGTTCGGGGGCCAACGTCCTGACTTTC. This sequence encodes CASSLRQGSGANVLTF. The genes are TRBV27 and TRBJ2-6; TRBD1 aligns across 7 bases. Germline V lookup: CDR1 MNHEY, CDR2 SMNVEV (reference sequence). This CDR3 contains 16 residues. The trim removed 5 bases at V and 4 bases at J, leaving 8 bases unmatched. Together with reference TRBV27 and TRBJ2-6, the CDR3 gives the full variable domain: EAQVTQNPRYLITVTGKKLTVTCSQNMNHEYMSWYRQDPGLGLRQIYYSMNVEVTDKGDVPEGYKVSRKEKRNFPLILESPSPNQTSLYFCASSLRQGSGANVLTFGAGSRLTVL.

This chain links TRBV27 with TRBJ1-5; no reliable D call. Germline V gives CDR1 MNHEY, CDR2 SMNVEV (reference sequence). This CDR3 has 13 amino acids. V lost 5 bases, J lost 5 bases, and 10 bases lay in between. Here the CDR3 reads CASSTLPDQPQHF. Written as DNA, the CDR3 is TGTGCCAGCAGTACCCTACCCGATCAGCCCCAGCATTTT.

The CDR3 sequence is CATATLAGVGGETQYF. In DNA, the CDR3 is TGTGCCACCGCAACCTTAGCGGGAGTAGGAGGCGAGACCCAGTACTTC. This chain connects TRBV7-6 to TRBJ2-5, with 9 bases identical to TRBD2. The CDR3 length is 16 residues. With V trimmed by 10 bases and J by 5 bases, 17 bases remained unmatched. CDR1 and CDR2 (germline): SGHVS, FNYEAQ.

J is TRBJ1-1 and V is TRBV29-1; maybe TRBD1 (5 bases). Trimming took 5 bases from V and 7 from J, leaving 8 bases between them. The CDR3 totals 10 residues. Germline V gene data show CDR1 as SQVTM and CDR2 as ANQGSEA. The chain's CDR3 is CSVQTGEAFF. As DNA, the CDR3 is TGCAGCGTTCAAACAGGTGAAGCTTTCTTT.

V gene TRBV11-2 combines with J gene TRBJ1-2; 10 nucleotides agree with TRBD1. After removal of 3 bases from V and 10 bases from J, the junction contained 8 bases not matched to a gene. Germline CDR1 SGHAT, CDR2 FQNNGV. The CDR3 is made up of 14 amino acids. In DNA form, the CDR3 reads TGTGCCAGCAGCTTCAAGACAGGGGGCGACGACTACACCTTC. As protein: CASSFKTGGDDYTF.

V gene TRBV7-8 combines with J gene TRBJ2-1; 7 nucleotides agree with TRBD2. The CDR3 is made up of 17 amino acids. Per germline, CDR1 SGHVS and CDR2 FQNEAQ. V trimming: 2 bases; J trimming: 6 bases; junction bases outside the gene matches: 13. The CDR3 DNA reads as TGTGCCAGCAGCTTATCCTCGGGGGGAGGTGGGGGCAATGAGCAGTTCTTC. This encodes CASSLSSGGGGGNEQFF.

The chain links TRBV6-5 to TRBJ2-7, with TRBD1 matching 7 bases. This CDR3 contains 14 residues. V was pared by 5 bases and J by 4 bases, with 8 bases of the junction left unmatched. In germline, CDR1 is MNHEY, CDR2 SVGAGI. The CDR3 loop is CASSGSGTAYEQYF. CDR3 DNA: TGTGCCAGCAGTGGATCCGGGACAGCTTACGAGCAGTACTTC.

CDR3 coding DNA: TGCGCCAGCAGCAGAACCCGGGACACTGAAGCTTTCTTT. Translated: CASSRTRDTEAFF. This sequence joins TRBV5-1 and TRBJ1-1; unclear D gene. CDR1 SGHRS and CDR2 YFSETQ come from the germline V gene. This CDR3 has 13 residues. V was shortened by 4 bases and J by 3 bases, with 10 bases between the two germline ends. Full variable domain (missing parts from reference TRBV5-1 and TRBJ1-1): KAGVTQTPRYLIKTRGQQVTLSCSPISGHRSVSWYQQTPGQGLQFLFEYFSETQRNKGNFPGRFSGRQFSNSRSEMNVSTLELGDSALYLCASSRTRDTEAFFGQGTRLTVV.

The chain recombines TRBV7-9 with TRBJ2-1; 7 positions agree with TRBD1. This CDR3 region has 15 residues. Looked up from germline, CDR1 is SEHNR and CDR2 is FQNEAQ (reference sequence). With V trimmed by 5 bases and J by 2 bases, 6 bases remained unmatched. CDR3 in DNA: TGTGCCAGCAGCCCATGGGACAGAGCCTACAATGAGCAGTTCTTC. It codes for CASSPWDRAYNEQFF. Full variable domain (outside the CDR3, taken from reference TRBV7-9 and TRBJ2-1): DTGVSQNPRHKITKRGQNVTFRCDPISEHNRLYWYRQTLGQGPEFLTYFQNEAQLEKSRLLSDRFSAERPKGSFSTLEIQRTEQGDSAMYLCASSPWDRAYNEQFFGPGTRLTVL.

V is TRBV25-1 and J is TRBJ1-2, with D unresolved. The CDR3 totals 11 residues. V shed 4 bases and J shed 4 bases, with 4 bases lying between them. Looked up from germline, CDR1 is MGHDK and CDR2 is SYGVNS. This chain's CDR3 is CASSGVYGYTF. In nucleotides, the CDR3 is TGTGCCAGCAGTGGAGTCTATGGCTACACCTTC.

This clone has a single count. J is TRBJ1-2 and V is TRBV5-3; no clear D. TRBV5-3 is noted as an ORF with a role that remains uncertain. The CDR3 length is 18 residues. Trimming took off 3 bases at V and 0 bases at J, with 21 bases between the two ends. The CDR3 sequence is CARSSRGELRGTNYGYTF. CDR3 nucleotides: TGTGCCAGAAGCTCTCGCGGGGAACTAAGAGGGACTAACTATGGCTACACCTTC.

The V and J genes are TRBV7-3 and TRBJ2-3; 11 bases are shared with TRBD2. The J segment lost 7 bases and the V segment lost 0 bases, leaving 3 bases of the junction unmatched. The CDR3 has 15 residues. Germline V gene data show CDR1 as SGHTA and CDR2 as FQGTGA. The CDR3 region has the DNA TGTGCCAGCAGCTTAACTAGCGGGGGGGCTTATACGCAGTATTTT. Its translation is CASSLTSGGAYTQYF. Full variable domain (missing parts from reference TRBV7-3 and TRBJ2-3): GAGVSQTPSNKVTEKGKYVELRCDPISGHTALYWYRQSLGQGPEFLIYFQGTGAADDSGLPNDRFFAVRPEGSVSTLKIQRTERGDSAVYLCASSLTSGGAYTQYFGPGTRLTVL.

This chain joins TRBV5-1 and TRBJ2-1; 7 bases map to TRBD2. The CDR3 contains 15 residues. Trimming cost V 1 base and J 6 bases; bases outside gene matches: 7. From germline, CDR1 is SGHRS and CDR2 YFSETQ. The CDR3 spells CASSLTAGEGNEQFF. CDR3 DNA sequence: TGCGCCAGCAGCTTGACCGCGGGAGAAGGCAATGAGCAGTTCTTC.

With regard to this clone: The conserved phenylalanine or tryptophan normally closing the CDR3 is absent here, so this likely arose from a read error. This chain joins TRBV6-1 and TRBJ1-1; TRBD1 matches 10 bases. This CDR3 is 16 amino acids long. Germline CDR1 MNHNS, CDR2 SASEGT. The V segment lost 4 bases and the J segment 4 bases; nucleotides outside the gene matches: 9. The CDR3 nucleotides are TGTGCCAGCAGTGGTAACCGACAGGGGGCCGGCACTGAAGCTTTCTCT. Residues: CASSGNRQGAGTEAFS.